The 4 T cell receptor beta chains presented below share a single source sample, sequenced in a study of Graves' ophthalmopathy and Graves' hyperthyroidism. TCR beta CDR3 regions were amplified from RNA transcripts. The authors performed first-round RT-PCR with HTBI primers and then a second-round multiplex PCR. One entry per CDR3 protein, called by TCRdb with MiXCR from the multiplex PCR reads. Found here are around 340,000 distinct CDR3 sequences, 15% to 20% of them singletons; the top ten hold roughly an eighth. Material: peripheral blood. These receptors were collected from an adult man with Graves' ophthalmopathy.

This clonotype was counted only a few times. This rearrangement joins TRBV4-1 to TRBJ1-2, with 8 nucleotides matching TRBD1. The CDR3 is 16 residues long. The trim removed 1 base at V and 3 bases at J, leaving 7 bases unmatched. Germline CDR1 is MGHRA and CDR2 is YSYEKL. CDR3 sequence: CASSQGTGNSYYGYTF. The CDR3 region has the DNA TGCGCCAGCAGCCAAGGGACAGGGAATTCATACTATGGCTACACCTTC.

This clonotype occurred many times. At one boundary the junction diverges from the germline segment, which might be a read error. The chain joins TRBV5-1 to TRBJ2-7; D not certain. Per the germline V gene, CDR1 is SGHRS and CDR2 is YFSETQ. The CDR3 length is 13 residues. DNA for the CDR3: TGCGCCAGCAGCTTGGCTCCCTCCTCCGAGCAGTACTTC. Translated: CASSLAPSSEQYF.

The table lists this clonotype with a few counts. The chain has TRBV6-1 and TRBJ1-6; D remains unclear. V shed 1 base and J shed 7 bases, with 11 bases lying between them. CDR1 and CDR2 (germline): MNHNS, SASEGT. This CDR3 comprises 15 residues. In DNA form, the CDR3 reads TGTGCCAGCAGTGAAGACTGGGCCGCCAATTCACCCCTCCACTTT. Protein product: CASSEDWAANSPLHF.

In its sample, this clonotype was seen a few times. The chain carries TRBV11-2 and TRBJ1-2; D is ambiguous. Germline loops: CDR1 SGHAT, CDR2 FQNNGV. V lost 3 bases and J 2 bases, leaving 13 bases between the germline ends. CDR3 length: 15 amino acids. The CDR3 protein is CASSFGSGPNYGYTF. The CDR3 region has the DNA TGTGCCAGCAGCTTCGGGTCGGGCCCGAACTATGGCTACACCTTC.